The clone carrying this TCR beta chain was seen at least ten times. The entry originates in a study of T cells in Graves' hyperthyroidism and ophthalmopathy. Overall study: Peripheral blood was taken when the disease was first diagnosed, before any treatment began.

It was RNA transcripts that yielded the amplified TCR beta CDR3 regions. Initially, a first-round RT-PCR of the TCR CDR3 employed the HTBI primer set. One entry per CDR3 protein, called by TCRdb with MiXCR from the multiplex PCR reads. Among 450,000 to 650,000 distinct CDR3 sequences listed, approximately 17% were seen once. Under 3 months was the duration of disease in ophthalmopathy patients, who also had a Clinical Activity Score of at least 3 and a NOSPECS grade of at least 4. Uncontrolled infection, other autoimmune disease, pregnancy or lactation disqualified patients from enrolment. The CDR3 loop spans 14 amino acids. The germline V and J ends were trimmed by 1 base and 0 bases, with 6 bases remaining between them. The germline CDR1 and CDR2 sequences are SGHVS and FQNEAQ.

This chain joins TRBV7-8 and TRBJ2-5; D remains ambiguous. The source material was blood. This TCR derives from a woman aged 18-29 years with Graves' ophthalmopathy. The CDR3 nucleotides read TGTGCCAGCAGCTTAGAAAAAGACCAAGAGACCCAGTACTTC. It is translated as CASSLEKDQETQYF.